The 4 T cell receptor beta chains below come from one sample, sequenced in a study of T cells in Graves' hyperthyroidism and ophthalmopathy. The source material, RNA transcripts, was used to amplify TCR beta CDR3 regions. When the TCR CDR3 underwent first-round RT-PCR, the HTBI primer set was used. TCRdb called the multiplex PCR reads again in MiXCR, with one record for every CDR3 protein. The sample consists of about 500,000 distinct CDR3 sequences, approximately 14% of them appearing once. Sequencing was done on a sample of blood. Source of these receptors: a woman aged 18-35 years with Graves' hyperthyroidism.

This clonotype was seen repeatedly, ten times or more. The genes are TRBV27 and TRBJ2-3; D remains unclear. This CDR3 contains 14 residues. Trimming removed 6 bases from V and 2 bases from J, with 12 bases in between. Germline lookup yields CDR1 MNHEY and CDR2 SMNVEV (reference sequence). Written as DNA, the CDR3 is TGTGCCAGCAGGGAAATCGACACCACAGATACGCAGTATTTT. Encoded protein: CASREIDTTDTQYF.

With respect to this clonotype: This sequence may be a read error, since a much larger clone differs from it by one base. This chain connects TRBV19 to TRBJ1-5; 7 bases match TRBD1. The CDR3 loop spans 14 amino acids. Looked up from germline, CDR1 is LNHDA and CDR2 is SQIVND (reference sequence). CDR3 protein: CASRDRSSIQPQHF. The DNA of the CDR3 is TGTGCCAGTAGGGACAGGTCGAGCATTCAGCCCCAGCATTTT.

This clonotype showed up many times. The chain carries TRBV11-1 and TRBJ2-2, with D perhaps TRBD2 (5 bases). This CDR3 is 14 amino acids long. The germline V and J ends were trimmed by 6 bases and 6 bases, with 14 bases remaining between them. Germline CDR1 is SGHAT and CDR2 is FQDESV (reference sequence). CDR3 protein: CASRPSEGAGELFF. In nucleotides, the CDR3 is TGTGCCAGCAGACCCAGTGAGGGAGCCGGGGAGCTGTTTTTT.

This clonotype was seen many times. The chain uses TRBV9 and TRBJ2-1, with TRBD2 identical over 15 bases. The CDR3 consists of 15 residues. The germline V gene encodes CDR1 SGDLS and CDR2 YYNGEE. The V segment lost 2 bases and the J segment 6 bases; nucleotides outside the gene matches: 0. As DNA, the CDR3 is TGTGCCAGCAGCGTGGGACTAGCGGGAGGCAATGAGCAGTTCTTC. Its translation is CASSVGLAGGNEQFF.